Each of the 22 T cell receptor beta chains below was sequenced from the same sample in a study of T cell responses to AZD1222 COVID-19 vaccine. The repertoire was sequenced with immunoSEQ multiplex PCR; TCRdb's copy has only in-frame clones and lacks some. The sample includes approximately 90,000 clones, around 90% seen only once; the top ten take approximately 12%. Sequencing was performed on peripheral blood, taken on day 0 of AZD1222 vaccination. These TCRs come from an adult in good health.

The chain carries TRBV28 and TRBJ2-7; TRBD2 agrees at 8 bases. CDR3 length equals 16 residues. Germline V gene sequence: CDR1 MDHEN, CDR2 SYDVKM. Unmatched junction bases numbered 12, after V lost 5 bases and J lost 3 bases. CDR3 coding DNA: TGTGCCAGCAGTCCGGGACTAGAACTCCCCCTCTACGAGCAGTACTTC. Translating it yields CASSPGLELPLYEQYF.

The rearrangement joins TRBV5-1 to TRBJ2-3, with 9 bases that match TRBD1. CDR1 and CDR2 from the germline V gene are SGHRS and YFSETQ. Unmatched junction bases numbered 9, after V lost 5 bases and J lost 5 bases. The CDR3 is 15 residues long. The CDR3 region has the DNA TGCGCCAGCAGTGGTCGGGACAGGGCGATAGATACGCAGTATTTT. Its translation: CASSGRDRAIDTQYF.

The chain recombines TRBV7-2 with TRBJ1-1; TRBD1 aligns across 8 bases. Trimming removed 4 bases from V and 1 base from J; junction bases left unmatched: 5. Germline assignment: CDR1 SGHTA and CDR2 FQGNSA. The CDR3 sequence is 15 residues long. CDR3 sequence reads: CASSSRTGRNTEAFF. As DNA, the CDR3 is TGTGCCAGCAGCTCTAGGACAGGGCGGAACACTGAAGCTTTCTTT.

The chain uses TRBV7-9 and TRBJ2-7; TRBD2 aligns across 12 bases. Germline V lookup: CDR1 SEHNR, CDR2 FQNEAQ (reference sequence). J lost 2 bases, V lost 5 bases, and 4 bases had no gene match. The CDR3 consists of 15 residues. This chain's CDR3 is CASSELAGGTYEQYF. The CDR3 coding sequence is TGTGCCAGCAGCGAACTAGCGGGAGGCACCTACGAGCAGTACTTC.

The chain's CDR3 is CASRQTAGDTQYF. The CDR3 region has the DNA TGTGCCAGCCGACAGACGGCGGGAGATACGCAGTATTTT. This sequence joins TRBV5-8 and TRBJ2-3, with D possibly being TRBD1 or TRBD2 (5 bases each). The germline CDR1 and CDR2 sequences are SGHTS and YDEGEE. There are 13 residues in the CDR3. The V and J ends lost 7 bases and 5 bases respectively, with 14 bases between them.

The chain recombines TRBV2 with TRBJ2-5; a weak D match, TRBD2 (6 bases). The CDR3 is 15 amino acids. V was shortened by 5 bases and J by 2 bases, with 15 bases between the two germline ends. From germline, CDR1 is SNHLY and CDR2 FYNNEI. CDR3 amino acids: CASSNYGTYQETQYF. The CDR3 DNA sequence: TGTGCCAGCAGTAACTATGGGACTTATCAAGAGACCCAGTACTTC.

The chain couples TRBV19 to TRBJ1-4, with D unclear. Trimming stripped 10 bases from V and 3 bases from J, with 9 bases between. The CDR3 is 12 residues long. Germline CDR1 reads LNHDA; CDR2 reads SQIVND (reference sequence). The CDR3 reads CATLEANEKLFF. CDR3 DNA sequence: TGTGCCACCCTGGAGGCTAATGAAAAACTGTTTTTT.

This clone was observed a single time. This chain joins TRBV28 and TRBJ1-2; TRBD1 aligns across 7 bases. Germline CDR1 reads MDHEN; CDR2 reads SYDVKM. V dropped 3 bases and J dropped 7; count of bases not matched to a gene: 8. This CDR3 comprises 14 residues. The CDR3 DNA reads as TGTGCCAGCAGTTTTGACAGGGTAGTCAGTGGCTACACCTTC. Protein: CASSFDRVVSGYTF.

The chain employs TRBV6-1 and TRBJ1-1, with unresolved D. V dropped 2 bases and J dropped 1 base, with 11 bases sitting between them. CDR1 is MNHNS and CDR2 is SASEGT in the germline V gene. This CDR3 spans 15 amino acids. CDR3 nucleotides: TGTGCCAGCAGTGAATTTCGGGGTGGGAACACTGAAGCTTTCTTT. This translates into CASSEFRGGNTEAFF.

The rearrangement uses TRBV6-5 and TRBJ2-3, with TRBD2 matching 7 bases. The CDR3 has 15 amino acids. The germline V gene has CDR1 MNHEY and CDR2 SVGAGI. J gave up 4 bases and V 6 bases, and 10 bases lay outside the gene matches. CDR3 loop: CASRIRGSIADTQYF. The CDR3 DNA reads TGTGCCAGCAGGATACGCGGGAGTATAGCAGATACGCAGTATTTT.

This clone is a singleton in its sample. Written as DNA, the CDR3 is TGTGCCAGCAGCTTATCCCAGCGGGGGACGGGGACCCAGTACTTC. It codes for CASSLSQRGTGTQYF. The chain combines TRBV7-2 with TRBJ2-5, with TRBD2 matching over 8 bases. In germline, CDR1 is SGHTA, CDR2 FQGNSA. V lost 2 bases and J lost 7; bases outside the gene matches: 9. This CDR3 is 15 amino acids long.

This sequence joins TRBV28 and TRBJ2-7, with 7 nucleotides matching TRBD1. The CDR3 covers 16 residues. The germline V gene has CDR1 MDHEN and CDR2 SYDVKM. V lost 3 bases to trimming and J lost 4 bases; unmatched junction nucleotides: 12. The CDR3, as DNA: TGTGCCAGCAGTTTGCCGACTGACAGGGTAGAGTACGAGCAGTACTTC. It encodes CASSLPTDRVEYEQYF.

CDR3 sequence (DNA): TGTGCCAGCAGCGGCGGGGGATGGGGTGGGAATGAGCAGTTCTTC. It translates to CASSGGGWGGNEQFF. The chain joins TRBV9 to TRBJ2-1, with 7 bases identical to TRBD2. The CDR3 loop spans 15 amino acids. V dropped 3 bases and J dropped 7; count of bases not matched to a gene: 10. CDR1 is SGDLS and CDR2 is YYNGEE in the germline V gene.

This clone was seen a single time. The J gene is TRBJ2-5, the V gene TRBV20-1, with no clear D. Germline-derived CDR1 and CDR2 are DFQATT and SNEGSKA (reference sequence). The CDR3 has 11 residues. Between the trimmed V and J ends, which lost 2 bases and 6 bases, there was a span of 7 bases. CDR3 sequence: CSARYPQTQYF. In DNA form, the CDR3 reads TGCAGTGCTAGATACCCCCAGACCCAGTACTTC.

This clone appeared once. The CDR3 spells CALRGGYGTHSGANVLTF. Here the CDR3 DNA reads TGTGCCTTAAGGGGTGGGTACGGGACACACTCTGGGGCCAACGTCCTGACTTTC. The J gene is TRBJ2-6, the V gene TRBV30, with D possibly TRBD1 on 6 matching bases. This CDR3 has 18 residues. CDR1 and CDR2 (germline): GTSNPN, SVGIG (reference sequence). V was clipped by 7 bases and J by 0 bases, with 22 bases between them.

V is TRBV18 and J is TRBJ1-6, with 7 positions matching TRBD1. Trimming took 3 bases from V and 10 from J; bases not matched to a gene: 9. The CDR3 consists of 15 residues. Germline V CDR1 and CDR2: KGHSH, LQKENI. CDR3 DNA sequence: TGTGCCAGCTCACCCGACAGGGTATCATTCTCACCCCTCCACTTT. It translates to CASSPDRVSFSPLHF.

The chain links TRBV27 to TRBJ1-1; TRBD1 agrees at 7 bases. This CDR3 region has 12 residues. The germline gives CDR1 MNHEY, CDR2 SMNVEV (reference sequence). The trim removed 8 bases at V and 4 bases at J, leaving 4 bases unmatched. Here the CDR3 reads CASRQGSTEAFF. The CDR3 DNA is TGTGCCAGCCGACAGGGTAGCACTGAAGCTTTCTTT.

The chain uses TRBV9 and TRBJ2-3, with D unclear. Germline loops: CDR1 SGDLS, CDR2 YYNGEE. The V and J ends lost 4 bases and 5 bases respectively, with 5 bases between them. The CDR3 length is 11 residues. CDR3: CASSNGDTQYF. CDR3 in DNA: TGTGCCAGCAGCAATGGAGATACGCAGTATTTT.

This sequence joins TRBV7-8 and TRBJ1-5, with D unresolved. The CDR3 extends over 16 amino acids. Trimming pared 1 base from V and 5 bases from J, leaving 15 bases between. The germline V gene has CDR1 SGHVS and CDR2 FQNEAQ. The CDR3 here is CASSLGLSRPYQPQHF. The CDR3 DNA is TGTGCCAGCAGCTTAGGATTAAGCCGGCCATATCAGCCCCAGCATTTT.

The J gene is TRBJ2-3, the V gene TRBV3-1 (or the pseudogene TRBV3-2), with 13 bases matching TRBD2. The CDR3 is made up of 17 amino acids. V lost 9 bases to trimming and J lost 7 bases; unmatched junction nucleotides: 16. CDR1 LGHDT and CDR2 YNNKEL come from the germline V gene (reference sequence). The CDR3 DNA is TGTGCCAGGCCGAGGGGATGGACTAGCGGGAGAGTAAATACGCAGTATTTT. It codes for CARPRGWTSGRVNTQYF.

V is TRBV5-1 and J is TRBJ1-3; D not certain. With 4 bases removed from V and 4 bases from J, the gap between germline ends came to 18 bases. Germline V CDR1 and CDR2: SGHRS, YFSETQ. This CDR3 spans 16 amino acids. CDR3 loop: CASSLQGGQAGNTIYF. The CDR3 nucleotides are TGCGCCAGCAGCCTCCAAGGCGGCCAGGCGGGAAACACCATATATTTT.

This chain joins TRBV4-3 and TRBJ2-1; D may match TRBD1 or TRBD2 (5 bases each). Deletions cut 0 bases from V and 11 bases from J, with 11 bases between. This CDR3 comprises 13 residues. Germline CDR1 LGHNA, CDR2 YSLEER. The CDR3 protein is CASSQDRDGQQFF. CDR3 in DNA: TGCGCCAGCAGCCAAGATAGGGACGGGCAGCAGTTCTTC.